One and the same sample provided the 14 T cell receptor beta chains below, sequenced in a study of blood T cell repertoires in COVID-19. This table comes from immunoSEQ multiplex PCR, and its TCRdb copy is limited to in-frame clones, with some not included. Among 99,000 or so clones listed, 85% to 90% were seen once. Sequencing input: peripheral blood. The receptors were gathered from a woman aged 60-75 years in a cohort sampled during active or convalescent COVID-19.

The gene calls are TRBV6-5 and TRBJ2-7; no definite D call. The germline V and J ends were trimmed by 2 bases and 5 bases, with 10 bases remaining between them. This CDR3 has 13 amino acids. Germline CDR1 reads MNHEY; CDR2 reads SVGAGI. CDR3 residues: CASSYRFEDEQYF. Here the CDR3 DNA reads TGTGCCAGCAGTTACAGGTTTGAGGACGAGCAGTACTTC.

As DNA, the CDR3 is TGTGCCGGCCAACAGGGGGCGGCAACTGAAGCTTTCTTT. Translation: CAGQQGAATEAFF. This chain links TRBV30 with TRBJ1-1; the match to TRBD1 covers 9 bases. Per the germline V gene, CDR1 is GTSNPN and CDR2 is SVGIG (reference sequence). V lost 8 bases and J lost 5; bases outside the gene matches: 9. The CDR3 is made up of 13 amino acids.

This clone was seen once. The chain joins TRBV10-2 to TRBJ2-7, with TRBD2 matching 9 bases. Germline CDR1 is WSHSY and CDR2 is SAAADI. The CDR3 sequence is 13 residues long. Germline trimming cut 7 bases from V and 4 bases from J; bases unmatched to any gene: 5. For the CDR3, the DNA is TGCGCCAGCACCGAGACTAGCGGTTACGAGCAGTACTTC. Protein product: CASTETSGYEQYF.

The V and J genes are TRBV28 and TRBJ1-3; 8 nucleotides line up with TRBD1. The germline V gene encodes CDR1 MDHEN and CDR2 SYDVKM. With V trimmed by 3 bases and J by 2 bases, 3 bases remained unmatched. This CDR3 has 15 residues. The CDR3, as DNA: TGTGCCAGCAGTTTCTACAGGGGGGCTGGAAACACCATATATTTT. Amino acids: CASSFYRGAGNTIYF.

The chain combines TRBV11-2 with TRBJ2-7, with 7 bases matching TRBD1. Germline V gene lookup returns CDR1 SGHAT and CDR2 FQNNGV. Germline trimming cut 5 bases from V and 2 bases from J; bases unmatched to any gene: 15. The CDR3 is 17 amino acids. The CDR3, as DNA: TGTGCCAGCAGCCAATACATCGGGACAGTGGAACCCTACGAGCAGTACTTC. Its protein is CASSQYIGTVEPYEQYF.

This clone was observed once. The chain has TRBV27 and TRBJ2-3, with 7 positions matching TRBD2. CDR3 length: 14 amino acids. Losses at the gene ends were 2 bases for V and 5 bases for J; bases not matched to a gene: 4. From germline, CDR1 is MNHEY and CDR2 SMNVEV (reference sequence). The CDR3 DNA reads TGTGCCAGCAGTTTAGGTGGGGGGGGAGATACGCAGTATTTT. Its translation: CASSLGGGGDTQYF.

CDR3: CASSLGTGGRSPLHF. For the CDR3, the DNA is TGCGCCAGCAGCTTGGGGACAGGGGGCCGATCACCCCTCCACTTT. The rearrangement joins TRBV5-1 to TRBJ1-6, with 11 nucleotides matching TRBD1. The CDR3 runs to 15 residues. Germline V gives CDR1 SGHRS, CDR2 YFSETQ. V lost 0 bases to trimming and J lost 10 bases; unmatched junction nucleotides: 3.

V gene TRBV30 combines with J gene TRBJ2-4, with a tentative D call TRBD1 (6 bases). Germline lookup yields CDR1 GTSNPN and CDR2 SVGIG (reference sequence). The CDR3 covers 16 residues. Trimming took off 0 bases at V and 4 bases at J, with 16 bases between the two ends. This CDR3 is CAWSVQGRGQKNIQYF. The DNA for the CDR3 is TGTGCCTGGAGTGTACAGGGCAGGGGTCAAAAAAACATTCAGTACTTC.

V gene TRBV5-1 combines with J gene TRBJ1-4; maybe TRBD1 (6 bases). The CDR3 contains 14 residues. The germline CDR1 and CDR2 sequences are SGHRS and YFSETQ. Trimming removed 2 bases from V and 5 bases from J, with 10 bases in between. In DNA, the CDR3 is TGCGCCAGCAGCTTACAGGGCGTAAATGAAAAACTGTTTTTT. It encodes CASSLQGVNEKLFF.

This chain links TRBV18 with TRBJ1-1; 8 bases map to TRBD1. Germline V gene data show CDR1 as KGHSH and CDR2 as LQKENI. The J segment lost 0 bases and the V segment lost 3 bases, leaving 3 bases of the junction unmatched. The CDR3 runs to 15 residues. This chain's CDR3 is CASSPSTGVNTEAFF. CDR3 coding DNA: TGTGCCAGCTCACCCTCGACAGGGGTGAACACTGAAGCTTTCTTT.

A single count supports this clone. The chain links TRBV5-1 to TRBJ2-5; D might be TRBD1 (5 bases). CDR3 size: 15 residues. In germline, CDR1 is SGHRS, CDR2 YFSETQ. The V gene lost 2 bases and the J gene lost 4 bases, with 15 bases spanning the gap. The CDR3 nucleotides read TGCGCCAGCAGCTTATTCGGGTTGCAGGGAGAGACCCAGTACTTC. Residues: CASSLFGLQGETQYF.

The CDR3 loop is CASSLGRGSGYTF. DNA for the CDR3: TGTGCCAGCAGTCTAGGTCGGGGGTCCGGCTACACCTTC. The gene calls are TRBV7-6 and TRBJ1-2; possible D gene TRBD1, 5 bases. There are 13 residues in the CDR3. V lost 6 bases and J lost 8, with 16 bases in between. Germline V gene lookup returns CDR1 SGHVS and CDR2 FNYEAQ.

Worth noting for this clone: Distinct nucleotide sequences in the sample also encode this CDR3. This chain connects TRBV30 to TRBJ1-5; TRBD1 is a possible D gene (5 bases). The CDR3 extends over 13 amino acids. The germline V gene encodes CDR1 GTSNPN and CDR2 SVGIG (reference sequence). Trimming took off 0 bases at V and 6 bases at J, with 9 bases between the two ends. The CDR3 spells CAWSVRGGQPQHF. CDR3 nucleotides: TGTGCCTGGAGTGTGAGGGGAGGTCAGCCCCAGCATTTT.

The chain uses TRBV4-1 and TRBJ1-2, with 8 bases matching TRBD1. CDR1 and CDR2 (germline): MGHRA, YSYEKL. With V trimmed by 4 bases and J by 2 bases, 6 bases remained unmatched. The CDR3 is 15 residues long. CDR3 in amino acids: CASSPRQGRNYGYTF. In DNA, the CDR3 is TGCGCCAGCAGCCCGCGACAGGGGCGAAACTATGGCTACACCTTC.